This T cell receptor (beta chain) emerged from a study of CD8+ T cells in alopecia areata. The germline V gene has CDR1 MNHEY and CDR2 SMNVEV (reference sequence). This CDR3 spans 12 amino acids. The germline V and J ends were trimmed by 6 bases and 1 base, with 6 bases remaining between them. Reverse transcription of extracted RNA yielded cDNA, which provided the sequencing template. Here immunoSEQ multiplex PCR was the method, and the copy in TCRdb shows in-frame clones only, minus some. The profile shows 170,000 or so clones, roughly 53% of them singletons. About this clone itself: The target antigen is unknown.

Stated treatment: oral pan-JAK inhibitor, 5-10 mg twice daily. Peripheral blood samples and lesional scalp punch biopsies were obtained from alopecia areata patients. Notes on the study in general: Sequencing of scalp samples also includes resident alphabeta T cells from normal skin. Persistence during tofacitinib was seen for many expanded lesional clones in scalp and blood. Tofacitinib produced a significant decrease in scalp clonality and in expanded CD8+ clones among the top 100.

The rearrangement uses TRBV27 and TRBJ1-1; D unclear. The receptor's source is a human donor with alopecia areata. Source: CD8+ T cells sorted from blood, taken at week 24, from a patient treated with tofacitinib. The CDR3 here is CASSGGNTEAFF. The CDR3 DNA follows: TGTGCCAGCAGCGGAGGGAACACTGAAGCTTTCTTT.